These 9 T cell receptor beta chains share one sample of origin, sequenced in a study of T-cell memory formation after mild COVID-19. Via MiXCR, TCRdb re-called the 5' RACE reads, giving one row per CDR3 protein. The table lists about 400,000 distinct CDR3 sequences, over 13% of them singletons. The sequenced material came from PBMCs or a T cell subset sorted from them (not recorded which). Source of these receptors: a man aged 18 to 30 who had mild COVID-19 (a few samples of this study predate the infection). Cell type and time point are not known.

This clonotype was seen more than once but under ten times. The chain employs TRBV6-5 and TRBJ2-7; 8 positions match TRBD1. The J segment lost 0 bases and the V segment lost 5 bases, leaving 6 bases of the junction unmatched. This CDR3 region has 15 residues. Germline V gene lookup returns CDR1 MNHEY and CDR2 SVGAGI. This CDR3 reads CASSPTGVLSYEQYF. CDR3 nucleotides: TGTGCCAGCAGTCCGACAGGGGTCCTCTCCTACGAGCAGTACTTC.

This clonotype was observed at least ten times. The chain combines TRBV5-1 with TRBJ1-2, with 7 positions matching TRBD1. V lost 0 bases and J lost 5; bases outside the gene matches: 4. The germline V gene encodes CDR1 SGHRS and CDR2 YFSETQ. This CDR3 is built from 14 residues. CDR3 sequence (DNA): TGCGCCAGCAGCTTGGGACAGGGAGGGTATGGCTACACCTTC. Translated: CASSLGQGGYGYTF.

This clonotype was seen at least ten times. J is TRBJ2-5 and V is TRBV20-1, with 7 bases identical to TRBD2. The junction had 1 base not matched to a gene; V was cut back by 3 bases and J by 0 bases. The CDR3 contains 13 residues. CDR1 and CDR2 (germline): DFQATT, SNEGSKA (reference sequence). The CDR3 DNA reads as TGCAGTGCTAGCGGACTAGACCAAGAGACCCAGTACTTC. Translating it yields CSASGLDQETQYF.

This clonotype was recorded at least ten times. The chain links TRBV6-2 or TRBV6-3 to TRBJ1-5, with a possible D match to TRBD1 (5 bases). CDR3 size: 13 residues. Germline V gene data show CDR1 as MNHEY and CDR2 as SVGEGT. Trimming took 2 bases from V and 5 from J, leaving 7 bases between them. The CDR3 sequence is CASSYVGDQPQHF. In DNA form, the CDR3 reads TGTGCCAGCAGTTACGTGGGGGATCAGCCCCAGCATTTT.

The genes are TRBV6-6 and TRBJ1-5, with unresolved D. The CDR3 has 12 residues. In germline, CDR1 is MNHNY, CDR2 SVGAGI (reference sequence). The V end lost 6 bases, the J end lost 7 bases, and 10 bases lay between the germline ends. The CDR3: CASRSSLQPQHF. CDR3 in DNA: TGTGCCAGCAGAAGTTCCTTGCAGCCCCAGCATTTT.

This sequence joins TRBV12-3 or TRBV12-4 and TRBJ2-3, with 8 bases identical to TRBD2. The CDR3 contains 16 residues. J was trimmed by 6 bases and V by 5 bases; bases with no gene match: 13. CDR3 amino acids: CASSGPDGGAADTQYF. The CDR3 DNA is TGTGCCAGCAGTGGCCCTGACGGGGGGGCGGCGGATACGCAGTATTTT.

This sequence joins TRBV4-1 and TRBJ2-1; TRBD1 matches at 10 bases. V lost 2 bases and J lost 10; bases outside the gene matches: 5. CDR1 is MGHRA, CDR2 YSYEKL, per germline. CDR3 length equals 14 residues. As DNA, the CDR3 is TGCGCCAGCAGCCAATGGACAGGGGGAAAGGAGCAGTTCTTC. Amino acids: CASSQWTGGKEQFF.

This clonotype has only a few counts. This chain links TRBV7-2 with TRBJ2-4, with TRBD2 matching 8 bases. The germline V gene encodes CDR1 SGHTA and CDR2 FQGNSA. J lost 7 bases, V lost 5 bases, and 10 bases had no gene match. This CDR3 spans 15 amino acids. The DNA of the CDR3 is TGTGCCAGCAGCGCCCTTGGCGGGGGGCTTAACATTCAGTACTTC. Amino acid sequence: CASSALGGGLNIQYF.

This clonotype was observed a few times. The J gene is TRBJ2-7, the V gene TRBV28, with TRBD2 matching over 12 bases. The J segment lost 5 bases and the V segment lost 5 bases, leaving 7 bases of the junction unmatched. Germline V gives CDR1 MDHEN, CDR2 SYDVKM. This CDR3 comprises 15 residues. The CDR3 bases are TGTGCCAGCAGTACCCGGACTAGCGGGGTACACGAGCAGTACGTC. Protein product: CASSTRTSGVHEQYV.